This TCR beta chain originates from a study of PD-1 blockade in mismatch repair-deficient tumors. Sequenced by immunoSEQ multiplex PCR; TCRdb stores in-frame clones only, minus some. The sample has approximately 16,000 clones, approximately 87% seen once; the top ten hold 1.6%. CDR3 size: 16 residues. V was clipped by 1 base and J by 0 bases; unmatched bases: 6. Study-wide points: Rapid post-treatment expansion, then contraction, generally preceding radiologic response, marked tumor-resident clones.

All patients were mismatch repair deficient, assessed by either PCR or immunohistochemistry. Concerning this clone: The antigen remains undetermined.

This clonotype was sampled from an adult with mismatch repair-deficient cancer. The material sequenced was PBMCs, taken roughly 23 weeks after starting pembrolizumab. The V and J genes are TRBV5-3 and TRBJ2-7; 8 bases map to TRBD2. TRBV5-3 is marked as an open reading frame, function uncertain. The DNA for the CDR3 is TGTGCCAGAAGCTTGCTAGCGGGCAAAATCTCCTACGAGCAGTACTTC. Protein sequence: CARSLLAGKISYEQYF.